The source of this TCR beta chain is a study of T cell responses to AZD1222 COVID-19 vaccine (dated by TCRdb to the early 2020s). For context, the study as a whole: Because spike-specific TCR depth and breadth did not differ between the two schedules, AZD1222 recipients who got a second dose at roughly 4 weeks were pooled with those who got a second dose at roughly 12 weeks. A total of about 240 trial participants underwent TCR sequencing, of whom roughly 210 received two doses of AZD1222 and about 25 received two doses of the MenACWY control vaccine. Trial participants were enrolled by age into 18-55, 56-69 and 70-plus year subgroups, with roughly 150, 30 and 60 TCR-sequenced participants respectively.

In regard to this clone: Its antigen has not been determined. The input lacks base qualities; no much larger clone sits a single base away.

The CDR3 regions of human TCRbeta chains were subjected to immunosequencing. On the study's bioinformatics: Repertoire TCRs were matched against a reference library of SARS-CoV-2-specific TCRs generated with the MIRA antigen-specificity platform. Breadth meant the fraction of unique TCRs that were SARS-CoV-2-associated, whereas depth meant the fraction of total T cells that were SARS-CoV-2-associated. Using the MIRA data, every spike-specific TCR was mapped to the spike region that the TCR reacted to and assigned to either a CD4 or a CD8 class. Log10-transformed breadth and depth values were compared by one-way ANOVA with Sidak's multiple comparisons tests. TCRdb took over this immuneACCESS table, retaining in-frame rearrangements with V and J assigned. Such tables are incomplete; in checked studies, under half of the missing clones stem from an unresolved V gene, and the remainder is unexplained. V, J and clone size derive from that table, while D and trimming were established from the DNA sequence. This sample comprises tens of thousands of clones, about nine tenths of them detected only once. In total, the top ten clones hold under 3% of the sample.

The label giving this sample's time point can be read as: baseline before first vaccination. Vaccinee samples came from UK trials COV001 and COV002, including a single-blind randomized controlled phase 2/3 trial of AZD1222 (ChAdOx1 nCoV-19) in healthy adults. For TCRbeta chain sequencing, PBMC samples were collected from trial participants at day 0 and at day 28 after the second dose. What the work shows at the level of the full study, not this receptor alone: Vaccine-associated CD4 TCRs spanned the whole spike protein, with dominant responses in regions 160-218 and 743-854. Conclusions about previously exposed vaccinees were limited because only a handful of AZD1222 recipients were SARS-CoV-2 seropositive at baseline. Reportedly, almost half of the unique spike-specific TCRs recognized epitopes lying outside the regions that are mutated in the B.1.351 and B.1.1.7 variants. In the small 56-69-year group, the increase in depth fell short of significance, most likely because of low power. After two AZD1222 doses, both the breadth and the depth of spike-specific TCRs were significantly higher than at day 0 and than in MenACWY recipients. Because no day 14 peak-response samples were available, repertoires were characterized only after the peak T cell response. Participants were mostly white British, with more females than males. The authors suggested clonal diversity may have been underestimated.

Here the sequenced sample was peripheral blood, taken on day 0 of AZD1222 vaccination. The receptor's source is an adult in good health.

CDR3 protein: CSVGSGAGHGYTF. The DNA sequence reads TGCAGCGTTGGGAGTGGGGCAGGGCATGGCTACACCTTC. This sequence uses TRBV29-1 and TRBJ1-2, with TRBD1 perhaps the D gene, on 5 matching bases. The junction carries 15 bases between V and J, which are trimmed by 4 bases and 6 bases respectively. The germline V gene yields SQVTM for CDR1 and ANQGSEA for CDR2. The CDR3, from cysteine to phenylalanine, totals 13 residues. Only the CDR3 region is kept as DNA, spanning 39 bases read in frame from base 1.